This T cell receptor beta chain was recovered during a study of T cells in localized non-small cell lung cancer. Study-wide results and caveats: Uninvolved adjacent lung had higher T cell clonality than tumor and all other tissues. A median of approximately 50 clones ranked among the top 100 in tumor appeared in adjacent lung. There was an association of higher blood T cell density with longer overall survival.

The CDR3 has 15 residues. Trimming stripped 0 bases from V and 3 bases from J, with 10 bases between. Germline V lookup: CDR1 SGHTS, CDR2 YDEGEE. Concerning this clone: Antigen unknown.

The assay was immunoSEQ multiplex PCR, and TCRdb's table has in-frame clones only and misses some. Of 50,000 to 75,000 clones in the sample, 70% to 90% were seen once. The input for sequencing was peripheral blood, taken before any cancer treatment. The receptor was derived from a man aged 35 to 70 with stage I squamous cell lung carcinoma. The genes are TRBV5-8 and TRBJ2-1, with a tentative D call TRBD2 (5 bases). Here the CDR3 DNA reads TGTGCCAGCAGCTTGGGGCTAGCCGACTACAATGAGCAGTTCTTC. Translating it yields CASSLGLADYNEQFF. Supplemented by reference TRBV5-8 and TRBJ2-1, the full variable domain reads EAGVTQSPTHLIKTRGQQATLRCSPISGHTSVYWYQQALGLGLQFLLWYDEGEERNRGNFPPRFSGRQFPNYSSELNVNALELEDSALYLCASSLGLADYNEQFFGPGTRLTVL.